This T cell receptor (beta chain) was captured by sequencing in a study of T cell repertoires in aging, cancer and after chemotherapy. For the study at large: Some 8.1 million TCR reads were in the whole dataset.

Amplification of TCR beta used genomic DNA extracted from peripheral blood. The germline V gene encodes CDR1 SGHAT and CDR2 FQNNGV. V gave up 0 bases and J gave up 8 bases, with 10 bases separating them. The CDR3 is made up of 13 amino acids. Rearranged V-D-J TRB sequences were amplified with a mixed TRB-A/B primer pool. TCRdb reanalysed the multiplex PCR reads using MiXCR and keeps one entry per CDR3 protein. The data hold several thousand distinct CDR3 sequences, with roughly 40% observed a single time. The source of this sequence is a human donor with a blood cancer. Sequencing input: blood. This chain connects TRBV11-2 to TRBJ1-1; D remains unclear. CDR3 sequence (DNA): TGTGCCAGCAGCTTAGAATTCGCGGAAGAAGCTTTCTTT. Translation: CASSLEFAEEAFF.